This T cell receptor beta chain was observed in a study of T-cell reconstitution after alpha-beta-depleted transplantation in children. Germline-derived CDR1 and CDR2 are SGHTA and FQGNSA. This CDR3 is 14 amino acids long. The trim removed 1 base at V and 5 bases at J, leaving 3 bases unmatched. Preparation of the TCRbeta library involved a method that used unique molecular identifiers. TCRdb used MiXCR to reprocess the PCR reads, holding one entry per CDR3 protein. The top ten clones hold approximately 19% of a sample with 65,000 to 70,000 distinct CDR3 sequences, 4.9% of them seen once. Many counts were recorded for this clonotype.

This specimen was PBMCs, mostly from graft donor cells, taken 180 days after TCRalphabeta/CD19-depleted stem cell transplant. The TCR comes from a boy in the first two years of life who had a stem cell transplant for acute myeloid leukemia, so the T cells may come from the graft donor. The J gene is TRBJ2-3, the V gene TRBV7-2, with 7 bases identical to TRBD2. The CDR3 coding sequence is TGTGCCAGCAGCTTAGGCGGGGGTAGAGATACGCAGTATTTT. This translates into CASSLGGGRDTQYF. Full variable domain (missing parts from reference TRBV7-2 and TRBJ2-3): GAGVSQSPSNKVTEKGKDVELRCDPISGHTALYWYRQSLGQGLEFLIYFQGNSAPDKSGLPSDRFSAERTGGSVSTLTIQRTQQEDSAVYLCASSLGGGRDTQYFGPGTRLTVL.